Listed below are T cell receptor beta chains from one sample, sequenced in a study of STAT5B mutations in CD4+ large granular lymphocyte leukemia. Repertoires were generated with immunoSEQ multiplex PCR, while TCRdb's copy carries only in-frame clones and drops some. Of tens of thousands of clones listed, 74% are singletons. The material sequenced was CD4+ T cells from blood buffy coats. The receptors derive from a human donor in good health. Both conserved end residues are part of each CDR3. The order of the fields is D gene, V gene, clone size, J gene, CDR3 DNA, CDR3 protein. A D gene is named only where the DNA matches it firmly. The listing skips clone size in some rows; elsewhere it reads once, few, many or a size class.

NA	TRBV2	NA	TRBJ2-5	TGTGCCAGCAGTGTGCATTTCGGGTACCAAGAGACCCAGTACTTC	CASSVHFGYQETQYF
NA	TRBV7-2	NA	TRBJ2-5	TGTGCCAGCGGTGGGAGGAACCAAGAGACCCAGTACTTC	CASGGRNQETQYF
NA	TRBV19	once	TRBJ1-1	TGTGCCAGTAGTATAGAGGGTTCGGTGAACACTGAAGCTTTCTTT	CASSIEGSVNTEAFF
NA	TRBV7-3	NA	TRBJ2-2	TGTGCCAGCAGCGGAGGGAGGTTTGGCACCGGGGAGCTGTTTTTT	CASSGGRFGTGELFF
TRBD2	TRBV4-2	NA	TRBJ2-5	TGTGCCAGCAGCCTCTCGACTAGCGGGAGCTGGGAGACCCAGTACTTC	CASSLSTSGSWETQYF
TRBD2	TRBV5-6	NA	TRBJ2-7	TGTGCCAGCAGCCGAATCTTAACTAGCGGGAGCGTCGAGCAGTACTTC	CASSRILTSGSVEQYF
NA	TRBV6-1	once	TRBJ2-1	TGTGCCAGCACTCGCGAGGCCTACAATGAGCAGTTCTTC	CASTREAYNEQFF
NA	TRBV4-2	NA	TRBJ2-5	TGTGCCAGCAGCCAAGATCATCTAGGCTCCCAAGAGACCCAGTACTTC	CASSQDHLGSQETQYF
TRBD1	TRBV18	NA	TRBJ1-6	TGTGCCAGCTCACCGGACAGGAGCTCCTATAATTCACCCCTCCACTTT	CASSPDRSSYNSPLHF
TRBD2	TRBV7-3	NA	TRBJ2-1	TGTGCCGGACGACTAGCGGGAGGGGGGAATGAGCAGTTCTTC	CAGRLAGGGNEQFF
TRBD2	TRBV11-2	NA	TRBJ2-2	TGTGCCAGCAGCTTAGAGGCGGGGGGCACCGGGGAGCTGTTTTTT	CASSLEAGGTGELFF
TRBD2	TRBV2	NA	TRBJ2-3	TGTGCCAGCAGTGCTTACGGACTAGCGGATCTCACAGATACGCAGTATTTT	CASSAYGLADLTDTQYF
NA	TRBV10-3	few	TRBJ1-1	TGTGCCATCAGTGATTTCGGAACTGAAGCTTTCTTT	CAISDFGTEAFF
TRBD1	TRBV5-6	NA	TRBJ1-1	TGTGCCAGCAGCTTCCGGGACAGGGGGACTGAAGCTTTCTTT	CASSFRDRGTEAFF
NA	TRBV10-3	NA	TRBJ1-1	TGTGCCATCAGTGATTTGAAGGGGATGAACACTGAAGCTTTCTTT	CAISDLKGMNTEAFF
TRBD2	TRBV6-1	NA	TRBJ2-2	TGTGCCAGCAGTGAAACTAGCGGGAGCACCGGGGAGCTGTTTTTT	CASSETSGSTGELFF
NA	TRBV7-9	once	TRBJ1-4	TGTGCCAGCAGCCGCCCCGGGGCCAATGAAAAACTGTTTTTT	CASSRPGANEKLFF
NA	TRBV28	NA	TRBJ1-5	TGTGCCACCGGCTTCGGGCAGGTAATTCATAGCAATCAGCCCCAGCATTTT	CATGFGQVIHSNQPQHF
TRBD1	TRBV5-1	NA	TRBJ1-2	TGCGCCAGCAGCTTGGGGAGGACAGGCTTTGACGGCTACACCTTC	CASSLGRTGFDGYTF
NA	TRBV10-2	NA	TRBJ2-7	TGCGCCAGCAGTGGGTCGGGATACAACTCACGGGGCTACGAGCAGTACTTC	CASSGSGYNSRGYEQYF
NA	TRBV5-6	NA	TRBJ2-3	TGTGCCAGCAGCTTGGTAGGCGGGCAGGGGGGCGCAGATACGCAGTATTTT	CASSLVGGQGGADTQYF
NA	TRBV18	NA	TRBJ1-1	TGTGCCAGCTCACCAGCATTGGAGCGGAACACTGAAGCTTTCTTT	CASSPALERNTEAFF